This T cell receptor (beta chain) was retrieved from a study of cytomegalovirus exposure and HLA in healthy donors. As for the study in general: From HLA-typed donors, an early data release held roughly 89 million unique TCRs.

It was with 60 Vbeta and 13 Jbeta primers that the PCR ran. The assay was immunoSEQ multiplex PCR, and TCRdb's table has in-frame clones only and misses some. The table has about 160,000 clones, roughly 78% seen once. The CDR3 has 15 residues. Germline lookup yields CDR1 SGHAT and CDR2 FQNNGV. Trimming took 2 bases from V and 4 from J; bases not matched to a gene: 2. The material sequenced was PBMCs. V gene TRBV11-2 combines with J gene TRBJ2-2; 9 bases align to TRBD1. The sequence was collected from a man aged 40-49 years in good health and CMV-seropositive. The CDR3 loop reads CASSLMTGGTGELFF. The CDR3 DNA sequence: TGTGCCAGCAGCTTAATGACAGGGGGCACCGGGGAGCTGTTTTTT.